This entry is about one TCR beta chain. The data were produced by immunoSEQ multiplex PCR, yet TCRdb's version contains in-frame clones alone and is incomplete. The sample consists of about 190,000 clones, around 84% of them appearing once. The source of the sample is a study of blood T cell repertoires in COVID-19. Looking at the study overall: The analysed material was cDNA or gDNA that came from T cells, B-cell-depleted T cells, or PBMCs.

This CDR3 has 14 residues. Trimming took 7 bases from V and 1 from J, leaving 13 bases between them. Germline-derived CDR1 and CDR2 are MDHEN and SYDVKM. Ages ranged from roughly 18 to 100 years, with residence in under 25 US areas. Membership in each cohort depended on participant-reported clinical history. The receptor comes from a woman aged 30 to 39 who had recovered from COVID-19. Input material: PBMCs or T cells enriched from blood (not recorded which). The gene calls are TRBV28 and TRBJ1-1, with D perhaps TRBD1 (6 bases). CDR3 in amino acids: CASTLGGANTEAFF. In DNA form, the CDR3 reads TGTGCCAGCACCCTAGGGGGAGCGAACACTGAAGCTTTCTTT. The variable domain in full, completed from reference TRBV28 and TRBJ1-1, reads DVKVTQSSRYLVKRTGEKVFLECVQDMDHENMFWYRQDPGLGLRLIYFSYDVKMKEKGDIPEGYSVSREKKERFSLILESASTNQTSMYLCASTLGGANTEAFFGQGTRLTVV.